The 30 T cell receptor beta chains below all came from one sample that was sequenced in a study of cytomegalovirus exposure and HLA in healthy donors. Primers: 60 Vbeta forward and 13 Jbeta reverse. Clones were sequenced by immunoSEQ multiplex PCR, and TCRdb holds only the in-frame ones, with some missing. The sample records approximately 200,000 clones, under 80% being singletons. Sequenced material: PBMCs. All receptors come from a girl under 10 years old in good health and CMV-seronegative.

CDR3 in amino acids: CSAAGTGVSYTF. The CDR3 DNA follows: TGCAGCGCTGCAGGGACAGGCGTCAGCTACACCTTC. The chain has TRBV29-1 and TRBJ1-2, with 8 bases aligning to TRBD1. Germline assignment: CDR1 SQVTM and CDR2 ANQGSEA. V was pared by 7 bases and J by 9 bases, with 10 bases of the junction left unmatched. The CDR3 sequence is 12 residues long. Full variable domain (rest looked up from reference TRBV29-1 and TRBJ1-2): SAVISQKPSRDICQRGTSLTIQCQVDSQVTMMFWYRQQPGQSLTLIATANQGSEATYESGFVIDKFPISRPNLTFSTLTVSNMSPEDSSIYLCSAAGTGVSYTFGSGTRLTVV.

V and J are TRBV7-9 and TRBJ2-2, with 10 bases lining up with TRBD2. V lost 1 base to trimming and J lost 0 bases; unmatched junction nucleotides: 5. The V gene's germline CDR1 is SEHNR and CDR2 FQNEAQ (reference sequence). The CDR3 is 18 amino acids. CDR3 protein: CASSLGSSGSSNTGELFF. CDR3 nucleotides: TGTGCCAGCAGCTTAGGCTCTAGCGGGAGTTCGAACACCGGGGAGCTGTTTTTT. The whole variable domain, filled in from reference TRBV7-9 and TRBJ2-2, reads DTGVSQNPRHKITKRGQNVTFRCDPISEHNRLYWYRQTLGQGPEFLTYFQNEAQLEKSRLLSDRFSAERPKGSFSTLEIQRTEQGDSAMYLCASSLGSSGSSNTGELFFGEGSRLTVL.

This chain joins TRBV27 and TRBJ1-2, with 9 bases aligning to TRBD1. The CDR3 sequence is 13 residues long. Trimming cost V 3 bases and J 14 bases; bases outside gene matches: 10. CDR1 is MNHEY, CDR2 SMNVEV, per germline (reference sequence). The CDR3 bases are TGTGCCAGCAGTTTCCCCGGGACAGGGAAATGTACCTTC. This gives the protein CASSFPGTGKCTF.

A single count supports this clone. The rearrangement links TRBV28 to TRBJ2-1, with 7 positions matching TRBD2. The junction had 7 bases not matched to a gene; V was cut back by 6 bases and J by 5 bases. The CDR3 is made up of 14 amino acids. Germline values: CDR1 MDHEN, CDR2 SYDVKM. CDR3 bases: TGTGCCAGCAGCTTCCGGGGGGTTAACAATGAGCAGTTCTTC. Its protein is CASSFRGVNNEQFF.

This chain uses TRBV12-5 with TRBJ2-1, with D possibly TRBD1 on 6 matching bases. The CDR3 sequence is 17 residues long. Germline V lookup: CDR1 LGHNT, CDR2 FRNRAP. V lost 1 base and J lost 7, with 20 bases in between. DNA of the CDR3: TGTGCTAGTGGTTTGGACACAGGGACGACAAGGGAGAATGAGCAGTTCTTC. It translates to CASGLDTGTTRENEQFF.

Points on this clone: Additional DNA sequences in this sample encode the identical CDR3. The chain combines TRBV5-4 with TRBJ2-7, with TRBD2 identical over 10 bases. V lost 0 bases and J lost 2; bases outside the gene matches: 5. Germline lookup yields CDR1 SGHNT and CDR2 YYREEE (reference sequence). This CDR3 comprises 16 residues. CDR3 residues: CASSLGLAGVTYEQYF. CDR3 DNA sequence: TGTGCCAGCAGCTTGGGTCTAGCGGGGGTGACCTACGAGCAGTACTTC.

V and J are TRBV6-5 and TRBJ2-2; D is possibly TRBD1 (7 bases). Germline assignment: CDR1 MNHEY and CDR2 SVGAGI. There are 15 residues in the CDR3. V was pared by 2 bases and J by 6 bases, with 13 bases between. The CDR3 coding sequence is TGTGCCAGCAGTTACGAGGGCAGGGGGGCCGGGGAGCTGTTTTTT. It yields the protein CASSYEGRGAGELFF.

This chain joins TRBV4-1 and TRBJ2-3; 15 nucleotides align to TRBD2. Germline assignment: CDR1 MGHRA and CDR2 YSYEKL. Trimming at V came to 4 bases and at J to 6 bases, leaving 8 bases not matched to a gene. CDR3 size: 17 residues. The CDR3 DNA follows: TGCGCCAGCAGCCCCGGACTAGCGGGGGGGCAGAAGGATACGCAGTATTTT. Translation: CASSPGLAGGQKDTQYF.

The chain uses TRBV7-9 and TRBJ2-1; 12 bases fit TRBD2. This CDR3 contains 16 residues. Trimming cost V 0 bases and J 10 bases; bases outside gene matches: 7. Germline V CDR1 and CDR2: SEHNR, FQNEAQ (reference sequence). CDR3 bases: TGTGCCAGCAGCTTAGCACTAGCGGGAGGCCCCATGGAGCAGTTCTTC. It encodes CASSLALAGGPMEQFF.

V and J are TRBV6-1 and TRBJ1-5; D is unresolved. Germline V gives CDR1 MNHNS, CDR2 SASEGT. CDR3 length: 13 amino acids. V was shortened by 11 bases and J by 4 bases, with 15 bases between the two germline ends. CDR3 region: CAARQTINQPQHF. Written as DNA, the CDR3 is TGTGCCGCCAGGCAGACGATTAATCAGCCCCAGCATTTT.

The table lists this clone with a count of one. This chain uses TRBV7-2 with TRBJ1-2, with a tentative D call TRBD1 (5 bases). Germline values: CDR1 SGHTA, CDR2 FQGNSA. This CDR3 region has 13 residues. The V end was cut by 5 bases, the J end by 7 bases, with 14 bases between. The CDR3 nucleotides read TGTGCCAGCAGCCGCAGGGAACTCGCTGGCTACACCTTC. Amino acid sequence: CASSRRELAGYTF.

This clone was recorded once. This chain joins TRBV19 and TRBJ2-1, with 12 bases lining up with TRBD1. Losses at the gene ends were 4 bases for V and 8 bases for J; bases not matched to a gene: 6. The germline V gene has CDR1 LNHDA and CDR2 SQIVND (reference sequence). The CDR3 covers 15 residues. This CDR3 reads CASSTGQGAFDEQFF. CDR3 nucleotide sequence: TGTGCCAGTAGTACGGGACAGGGGGCGTTTGATGAGCAGTTCTTC.

The chain's CDR3 is CASSDLPSGGAPDTQYF. Here the CDR3 DNA reads TGTGCCAGCAGTGACTTACCAAGCGGGGGGGCTCCAGATACGCAGTATTTT. The V call is TRBV6-4, the J call TRBJ2-3, with 10 nucleotides matching TRBD2. Losses at the gene ends were 1 base for V and 4 bases for J; bases not matched to a gene: 8. The CDR3 extends over 17 amino acids. Germline lookup yields CDR1 MRHNA and CDR2 SNTAGT.

The chain uses TRBV6-5 and TRBJ2-7; 9 positions match TRBD1. CDR1 is MNHEY and CDR2 is SVGAGI in the germline V gene. This CDR3 contains 15 residues. J gave up 4 bases and V 7 bases, and 11 bases lay outside the gene matches. CDR3 amino acids: CASKRAGTGSYEQYF. The CDR3, as DNA: TGTGCCAGCAAACGAGCTGGGACAGGGAGTTACGAGCAGTACTTC.

The V gene is TRBV9, the J gene TRBJ1-1, with a possible D match to TRBD1 (5 bases). The ends were cut back, 0 bases at V and 5 bases at J, with 14 bases in the middle. CDR3 length equals 15 residues. Germline loops: CDR1 SGDLS, CDR2 YYNGEE. CDR3 protein: CASSVAPGSETEAFF. CDR3 nucleotide sequence: TGTGCCAGCAGCGTAGCCCCAGGGTCGGAGACTGAAGCTTTCTTT.

This clone has a handful of counts. This chain joins TRBV5-6 and TRBJ2-3; D is unresolved. V dropped 0 bases and J dropped 4 bases, with 6 bases sitting between them. The CDR3 runs to 13 residues. Germline V lookup: CDR1 SGHDT, CDR2 YYEEEE. CDR3 in DNA: TGTGCCAGCAGCTTGGGAGAGTCAGATACGCAGTATTTT. Its protein is CASSLGESDTQYF. Full variable domain (remainder filled in from reference TRBV5-6 and TRBJ2-3): DAGVTQSPTHLIKTRGQQVTLRCSPKSGHDTVSWYQQALGQGPQFIFQYYEEEERQRGNFPDRFSGHQFPNYSSELNVNALLLGDSALYLCASSLGESDTQYFGPGTRLTVL.

The chain has TRBV7-4 and TRBJ1-6; D is ambiguous. V was shortened by 1 base and J by 6 bases, with 13 bases between the two germline ends. Germline V lookup: CDR1 SGHVT, CDR2 SQSDAQ. This CDR3 comprises 16 residues. This CDR3 reads CASSLECRVPNSPLHF. The CDR3 DNA reads as TGTGCCAGCAGCTTAGAATGTCGGGTCCCTAATTCACCCCTCCACTTT.

This chain links TRBV29-1 with TRBJ2-7; 9 bases line up with TRBD2. V shed 7 bases, J shed 7 bases, and the junction held 11 bases outside the gene matches. Germline V CDR1 and CDR2: SQVTM, ANQGSEA. The CDR3 has 13 residues. The DNA for the CDR3 is TGCAGCGCCTTTAGCGGGAGCGCCGAGGAGCAGTACTTC. Amino acids: CSAFSGSAEEQYF.

This sequence joins TRBV27 and TRBJ2-1, with TRBD2 identical over 16 bases. V gave up 8 bases and J gave up 9 bases; unmatched junction bases: 13. Germline V gene lookup returns CDR1 MNHEY and CDR2 SMNVEV (reference sequence). The CDR3 totals 17 residues. CDR3 sequence reads: CASATGTSGREATEQFF. CDR3 sequence (DNA): TGTGCCAGCGCAACCGGGACTAGCGGGAGGGAAGCGACTGAGCAGTTCTTC.

The rearrangement uses TRBV5-4 and TRBJ1-3; 7 bases align to TRBD1. With 3 bases clipped from V and 2 bases from J, the junction kept 8 bases outside the gene matches. The CDR3 is made up of 16 amino acids. Germline loops: CDR1 SGHNT, CDR2 YYREEE (reference sequence). The CDR3 here is CASSSPTGSPGNTIYF. Here the CDR3 DNA reads TGTGCCAGCAGCTCACCGACAGGGTCGCCTGGAAACACCATATATTTT. Based on the CDR3 plus reference TRBV5-4 and TRBJ1-3, the full variable domain is ETGVTQSPTHLIKTRGQQVTLRCSSQSGHNTVSWYQQALGQGPQFIFQYYREEENGRGNFPPRFSGLQFPNYSSELNVNALELDDSALYLCASSSPTGSPGNTIYFGEGSWLTVV.

The chain recombines TRBV5-4 with TRBJ2-3; possibly TRBD2 for D (5 bases). The CDR3 has 16 amino acids. Looked up from germline, CDR1 is SGHNT and CDR2 is YYREEE (reference sequence). V dropped 0 bases and J dropped 0 bases, with 11 bases sitting between them. The CDR3 sequence: CASSLERRTSTDTQYF. The DNA of the CDR3 is TGTGCCAGCAGCTTGGAGCGGCGCACTAGCACAGATACGCAGTATTTT.

This clone was seen just once. The chain links TRBV5-6 to TRBJ2-7; 11 bases map to TRBD2. V was pared by 5 bases and J by 6 bases, with 4 bases of the junction left unmatched. From germline, CDR1 is SGHDT and CDR2 YYEEEE. CDR3 length equals 13 residues. This chain's CDR3 is CASSPSGRREQYF. In nucleotides, the CDR3 is TGTGCCAGCAGTCCTAGCGGGAGGCGCGAGCAGTACTTC.

V usage is TRBV7-9 and J usage is TRBJ2-7, with 10 bases identical to TRBD1. This CDR3 has 17 residues. J lost 0 bases, V lost 5 bases, and 10 bases had no gene match. CDR1 and CDR2 (germline): SEHNR, FQNEAQ (reference sequence). CDR3 in amino acids: CASSLDRGPRSSYEQYF. DNA of the CDR3: TGTGCCAGCAGCCTAGACAGGGGGCCACGGAGCTCCTACGAGCAGTACTTC. The complete variable domain, with remaining parts taken from reference TRBV7-9 and TRBJ2-7, reads DTGVSQNPRHKITKRGQNVTFRCDPISEHNRLYWYRQTLGQGPEFLTYFQNEAQLEKSRLLSDRFSAERPKGSFSTLEIQRTEQGDSAMYLCASSLDRGPRSSYEQYFGPGTRLTVT.

The chain employs TRBV5-1 and TRBJ2-7, with TRBD2 identical over 8 bases. From germline, CDR1 is SGHRS and CDR2 YFSETQ. V shed 0 bases, J shed 6 bases, and the junction held 5 bases outside the gene matches. The CDR3 is 14 residues long. In nucleotides, the CDR3 is TGCGCCAGCAGCTTGGAAAGGGCGGGGGGCGAGCAGTACTTC. Its translation is CASSLERAGGEQYF.

The chain has TRBV30 and TRBJ2-1; D uncertain. With 5 bases removed from V and 7 bases from J, the gap between germline ends came to 15 bases. The CDR3 totals 13 residues. CDR1 is GTSNPN and CDR2 is SVGIG in the germline V gene (reference sequence). The CDR3 nucleotides are TGTGCCTGGGGAGAATTCCTAGGAAATGAGCAGTTCTTC. This encodes CAWGEFLGNEQFF.

The rearrangement joins TRBV5-1 to TRBJ2-6; D is undetermined. Deletions cut 0 bases from V and 2 bases from J, with 6 bases between. The germline V gene encodes CDR1 SGHRS and CDR2 YFSETQ. The CDR3 sequence is 15 residues long. The CDR3 is CASSLDSTGANVLTF. CDR3 nucleotide sequence: TGCGCCAGCAGCTTGGATTCCACTGGGGCCAACGTCCTGACTTTC. Full variable domain (missing parts from reference TRBV5-1 and TRBJ2-6): KAGVTQTPRYLIKTRGQQVTLSCSPISGHRSVSWYQQTPGQGLQFLFEYFSETQRNKGNFPGRFSGRQFSNSRSEMNVSTLELGDSALYLCASSLDSTGANVLTFGAGSRLTVL.

This chain joins TRBV5-1 and TRBJ2-7; 7 bases agree with TRBD2. Germline CDR1 SGHRS, CDR2 YFSETQ. This CDR3 contains 15 residues. The ends lost 0 bases at V and 6 bases at J; junction bases unmatched: 9. This CDR3 is CASSLVGGGVSEQYF. The CDR3 DNA reads as TGCGCCAGCAGCTTGGTCGGTGGGGGGGTAAGCGAGCAGTACTTC.

The CDR3 region has the DNA TGTGCCAGCAGCTTAACGGCCACTACAGGGGGCGGGATCCATAATTCACCCCTCCACTTT. Its protein is CASSLTATTGGGIHNSPLHF. The J gene is TRBJ1-6, the V gene TRBV7-3; TRBD1 matches 9 bases. Germline lookup yields CDR1 SGHTA and CDR2 FQGTGA. This CDR3 is built from 20 residues. J lost 5 bases, V lost 0 bases, and 14 bases had no gene match.

This clone was found once. The chain combines TRBV5-4 with TRBJ2-5; 9 nucleotides line up with TRBD1. The CDR3 spans 17 residues. Trimming cost V 0 bases and J 4 bases; bases outside gene matches: 10. Germline values: CDR1 SGHNT, CDR2 YYREEE (reference sequence). The CDR3 sequence: CASSLGKGQGRAETQYF. CDR3 DNA sequence: TGTGCCAGCAGCTTGGGGAAAGGACAGGGGAGAGCAGAGACCCAGTACTTC.

The rearrangement links TRBV7-9 to TRBJ2-2; TRBD2 agrees at 9 bases. The length of the CDR3 is 16 residues. CDR1 and CDR2 (germline): SEHNR, FQNEAQ (reference sequence). V gave up 4 bases and J gave up 3 bases; unmatched junction bases: 6. The CDR3 loop is CASSSAGGGDTGELFF. CDR3 nucleotide sequence: TGTGCCAGCAGCTCGGCGGGAGGGGGGGACACCGGGGAGCTGTTTTTT. The variable domain in full, with the rest retrieved from reference TRBV7-9 and TRBJ2-2, is DTGVSQNPRHKITKRGQNVTFRCDPISEHNRLYWYRQTLGQGPEFLTYFQNEAQLEKSRLLSDRFSAERPKGSFSTLEIQRTEQGDSAMYLCASSSAGGGDTGELFFGEGSRLTVL.